Listed here are 10 T cell receptor beta chains from one sample, sequenced in a study of CD8 T cells in ankylosing spondylitis. TCRdb ran MiXCR on the 5' RACE reads and lists one entry per CDR3 protein. Seen here are about 40,000 distinct CDR3 sequences, more than 15% observed once, and the top ten hold 35% to 50%. The sample was blood. These receptors originate from a male donor with ankylosing spondylitis or in good health (not recorded which).

The CDR3 coding sequence is TGTGCCAGCAGCTTGGGACGGAATACTAATGAAAAACTGTTTTTT. Translated, it gives CASSLGRNTNEKLFF. The gene calls are TRBV5-5 and TRBJ1-4; D not certain. CDR3 length: 15 residues. In germline, CDR1 is SGHKS, CDR2 YYEKEE (reference sequence). V lost 0 bases to trimming and J lost 2 bases, with 8 bases between them.

This clonotype was recorded a few times. The rearrangement joins TRBV5-1 to TRBJ2-2, with TRBD1 matching over 8 bases. The V and J ends lost 0 bases and 4 bases, in that order; junction bases with no gene match: 8. The CDR3 extends over 17 amino acids. Per the germline V gene, CDR1 is SGHRS and CDR2 is YFSETQ. The CDR3 region is CASSLAVGQGTTGELFF. The CDR3 coding sequence is TGCGCCAGCAGCTTGGCCGTAGGACAGGGTACCACCGGGGAGCTGTTTTTT.

The sample holds a few counts of this clonotype. The chain uses TRBV10-3 and TRBJ2-7; D is ambiguous. Trimming shortened V by 3 bases and J by 1 base, and 1 base separated the two germline ends. Germline V gene sequence: CDR1 ENHRY, CDR2 SYGVKD. The CDR3 is made up of 11 amino acids. Here the CDR3 reads CAISDSYEQYF. The CDR3 DNA reads TGTGCCATCAGTGATTCCTACGAGCAGTACTTC.

This clonotype was seen repeatedly, ten times or more. The rearrangement joins TRBV7-2 to TRBJ2-1; D is perhaps TRBD1 or TRBD2 (6 bases each). Germline V gene sequence: CDR1 SGHTA, CDR2 FQGNSA. V lost 1 base, J lost 6 bases, and 16 bases lay in between. The CDR3 sequence is 16 residues long. CDR3 in DNA: TGTGCCAGCAGCTTAGGCCCATCGGGGGCCGTCAATGAGCAGTTCTTC. This codes for CASSLGPSGAVNEQFF.

This clonotype has just a few counts. This chain joins TRBV20-1 and TRBJ1-1, with D possibly being TRBD1 (6 bases). Trimming stripped 6 bases from V and 4 bases from J, with 12 bases between. CDR1 DFQATT and CDR2 SNEGSKA come from the germline V gene (reference sequence). This CDR3 is 12 amino acids long. CDR3 DNA sequence: TGCAGTGCCAAAAGGGGGTTCACTGAAGCTTTCTTT. Its protein is CSAKRGFTEAFF.

This clonotype turned up a few times. The chain couples TRBV15 to TRBJ2-2; 8 bases are a match to TRBD1. The CDR3 contains 18 residues. V gave up 0 bases and J gave up 1 base; unmatched junction bases: 7. The V gene's germline CDR1 is LNHNV and CDR2 YYDKDF (reference sequence). The CDR3 loop is CATSRELPGTGNTGELFF. DNA for the CDR3: TGTGCCACCAGCAGAGAACTCCCCGGGACAGGGAACACCGGGGAGCTGTTTTTT.

This clonotype was picked up a small number of times. This sequence joins TRBV20-1 and TRBJ1-4; maybe TRBD1 (5 bases). This CDR3 has 13 residues. The germline V and J ends were trimmed by 2 bases and 8 bases, with 12 bases remaining between them. Germline-derived CDR1 and CDR2 are DFQATT and SNEGSKA (reference sequence). CDR3 loop: CSARPQGWEKLFF. CDR3 in DNA: TGCAGTGCTAGACCTCAGGGTTGGGAAAAACTGTTTTTT.

In this sample, this clonotype turned up many times. J is TRBJ2-2 and V is TRBV12-3 or TRBV12-4; D gene ambiguous. Trimming shortened V by 6 bases and J by 4 bases, and 9 bases separated the two germline ends. The CDR3 length is 13 residues. CDR3 residues: CASRLIGTGELFF. The CDR3 DNA sequence: TGTGCCAGCAGGTTAATAGGCACCGGGGAGCTGTTTTTT.

The chain joins TRBV7-9 to TRBJ1-5; weak D call: TRBD1 (5 bases). Germline CDR1 and CDR2: SEHNR and FQNEAQ (reference sequence). This CDR3 contains 13 residues. The V end was cut by 6 bases, the J end by 4 bases, with 10 bases between. The CDR3 loop is CASSLGTNQPQHF. In DNA form, the CDR3 reads TGTGCCAGCAGTTTGGGGACTAATCAGCCCCAGCATTTT. Looking up the rest from reference TRBV7-9 and TRBJ1-5 gives the full variable domain: DTGVSQNPRHKITKRGQNVTFRCDPISEHNRLYWYRQTLGQGPEFLTYFQNEAQLEKSRLLSDRFSAERPKGSFSTLEIQRTEQGDSAMYLCASSLGTNQPQHFGDGTRLSIL.

The chain employs TRBV12-3 or TRBV12-4 and TRBJ2-2; 10 nucleotides agree with TRBD1. V was pared by 5 bases and J by 5 bases, with 5 bases of the junction left unmatched. The length of the CDR3 is 15 residues. CDR3 bases: TGTGCCAGCAGTCCCGGGACAGGGGAAACCGGGGAGCTGTTTTTT. Protein product: CASSPGTGETGELFF.